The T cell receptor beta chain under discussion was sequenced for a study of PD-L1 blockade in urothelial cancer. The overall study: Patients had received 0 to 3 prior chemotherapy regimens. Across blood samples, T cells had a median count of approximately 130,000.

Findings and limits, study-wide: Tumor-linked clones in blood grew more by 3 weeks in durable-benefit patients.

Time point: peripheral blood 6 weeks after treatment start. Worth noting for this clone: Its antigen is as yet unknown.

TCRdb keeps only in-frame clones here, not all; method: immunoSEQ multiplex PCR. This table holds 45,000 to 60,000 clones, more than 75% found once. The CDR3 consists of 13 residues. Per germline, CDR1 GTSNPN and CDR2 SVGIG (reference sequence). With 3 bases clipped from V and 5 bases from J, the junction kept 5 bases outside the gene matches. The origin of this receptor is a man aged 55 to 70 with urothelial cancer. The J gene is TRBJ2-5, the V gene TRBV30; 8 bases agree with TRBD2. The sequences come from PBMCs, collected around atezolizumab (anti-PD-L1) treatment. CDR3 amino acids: CAWRSGGPETQYF. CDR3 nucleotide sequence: TGTGCCTGGAGAAGCGGGGGACCGGAGACCCAGTACTTC.